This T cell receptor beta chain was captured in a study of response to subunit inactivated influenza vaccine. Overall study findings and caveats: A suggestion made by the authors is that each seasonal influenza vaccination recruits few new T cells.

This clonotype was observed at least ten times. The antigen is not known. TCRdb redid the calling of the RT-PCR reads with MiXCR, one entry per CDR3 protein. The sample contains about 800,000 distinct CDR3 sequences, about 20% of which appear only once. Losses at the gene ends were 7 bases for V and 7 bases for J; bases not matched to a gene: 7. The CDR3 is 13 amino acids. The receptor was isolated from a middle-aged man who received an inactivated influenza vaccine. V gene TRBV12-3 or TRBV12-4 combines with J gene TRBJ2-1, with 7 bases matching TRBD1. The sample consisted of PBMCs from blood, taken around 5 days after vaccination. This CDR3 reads CASTSPQGNEQFF. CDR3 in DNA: TGTGCCAGCACCTCGCCACAGGGGAATGAGCAGTTCTTC.